Listed here are 12 T cell receptor beta chains from one sample, sequenced in a study of shared clonotypes between healthy human individuals. The table came from immunoSEQ multiplex PCR; TCRdb's copy has only in-frame clones and leaves some out. The data hold 600,000 to 800,000 clones, with approximately 77% observed a single time. The sample consisted of memory CD4+ T cells sorted from blood. Subset described: CD45RA-negative fraction. These receptors originate from a woman in her 30s in good health.

The V gene is TRBV10-3, the J gene TRBJ2-2; TRBD1 matches 8 bases. CDR3 size: 18 residues. The ends lost 0 bases at V and 3 bases at J; junction bases unmatched: 9. Germline assignment: CDR1 ENHRY and CDR2 SYGVKD. The CDR3 reads CAISESSSGQGYTGELFF. The CDR3 region has the DNA TGTGCCATCAGTGAGTCGAGTTCTGGACAGGGTTACACCGGGGAGCTGTTTTTT.

This chain joins TRBV9 and TRBJ2-3, with 9 bases fitting TRBD2. CDR3 length equals 18 residues. From germline, CDR1 is SGDLS and CDR2 YYNGEE. Trimming removed 0 bases from V and 1 base from J; junction bases left unmatched: 9. The CDR3 DNA sequence: TGTGCCAGCAGCGTAGGACTAGCGGTGAGTCGACGCACAGATACGCAGTATTTT. It codes for CASSVGLAVSRRTDTQYF. Full variable domain (rest looked up from reference TRBV9 and TRBJ2-3): DSGVTQTPKHLITATGQRVTLRCSPRSGDLSVYWYQQSLDQGLQFLIQYYNGEERAKGNILERFSAQQFPDLHSELNLSSLELGDSALYFCASSVGLAVSRRTDTQYFGPGTRLTVL.

V gene TRBV5-1 combines with J gene TRBJ2-2, with 7 bases identical to TRBD2. Per the germline V gene, CDR1 is SGHRS and CDR2 is YFSETQ. The V segment lost 4 bases and the J segment 1 base; nucleotides outside the gene matches: 13. The CDR3 consists of 18 residues. The CDR3 nucleotides are TGCGCCAGCAGCCTCATCTTCTGGACTAGAGGGAACACCGGGGAGCTGTTTTTT. Its translation: CASSLIFWTRGNTGELFF.

The CDR3 DNA follows: TGTGCCAGCAGTTTCGAGGGGAGGGATGGCTACACCTTC. Protein: CASSFEGRDGYTF. The chain couples TRBV28 to TRBJ1-2; D is perhaps TRBD1 (5 bases). Trimming took 3 bases from V and 6 from J, leaving 11 bases between them. Germline assignment: CDR1 MDHEN and CDR2 SYDVKM. The CDR3 length is 13 residues.

This clone was seen a few times. The chain recombines TRBV15 with TRBJ1-2, with D maybe TRBD1 (5 bases). CDR1 is LNHNV and CDR2 is YYDKDF in the germline V gene (reference sequence). The length of the CDR3 is 15 residues. V was shortened by 3 bases and J by 8 bases, with 19 bases between the two germline ends. The CDR3 DNA reads as TGTGCCACCAGCAGGGGGGGGACCCGATCTTTCGGCTACACCTTC. Amino acid sequence: CATSRGGTRSFGYTF.

The rearrangement uses TRBV7-9 and TRBJ1-5; D possibly corresponds to TRBD1 (6 bases). The V and J ends lost 3 bases and 6 bases respectively, with 18 bases between them. CDR3 length: 16 amino acids. CDR1 SEHNR and CDR2 FQNEAQ come from the germline V gene (reference sequence). CDR3 bases: TGTGCCAGCAGCTTGGGTTGGGCAGGGGCGCCTCAGCCCCAGCATTTT. Translating gives CASSLGWAGAPQPQHF.

The rearrangement links TRBV5-4 to TRBJ2-1; D call uncertain. The V end lost 1 base, the J end lost 8 bases, and 10 bases lay between the germline ends. Germline V lookup: CDR1 SGHNT, CDR2 YYREEE (reference sequence). The CDR3 sequence is 13 residues long. The CDR3 coding sequence is TGTGCCAGCAGCTTGACCCCTCTGGATGAGCAGTTCTTC. Protein product: CASSLTPLDEQFF.

This clone was seen a few times. CDR3 sequence: CASTRGPFWGTGELFF. CDR3 coding DNA: TGTGCCAGCACCAGGGGACCTTTCTGGGGCACCGGGGAGCTGTTTTTT. This chain joins TRBV28 and TRBJ2-2; tentative D call: TRBD1 (6 bases). Looked up from germline, CDR1 is MDHEN and CDR2 is SYDVKM. The CDR3 length is 16 residues. V was pared by 7 bases and J by 4 bases, with 19 bases between.

V usage is TRBV27 and J usage is TRBJ1-2; D unclear. V lost 6 bases and J 7 bases, leaving 9 bases between the germline ends. Germline CDR1 MNHEY, CDR2 SMNVEV (reference sequence). The CDR3 length is 11 residues. The CDR3 region has the DNA TGTGCCAGCAGGACCTTAAGTGGCTACACCTTC. Its protein product is CASRTLSGYTF.

The chain is built from TRBV19 and TRBJ1-5, with 9 bases fitting TRBD1. The germline V gene has CDR1 LNHDA and CDR2 SQIVND (reference sequence). This CDR3 spans 18 amino acids. The V segment lost 3 bases and the J segment 0 bases; nucleotides outside the gene matches: 9. The CDR3 loop reads CASSIRTGAPPSNQPQHF. For the CDR3, the DNA is TGTGCCAGTAGTATCCGGACAGGGGCCCCTCCTAGCAATCAGCCCCAGCATTTT.

This clone was counted between two and nine times. The J gene is TRBJ2-1, the V gene TRBV21-1. TRBV21-1 is termed a pseudogene. The CDR3 is 12 amino acids. The CDR3 sequence: CASSDPNCEQFF. The CDR3 DNA is TGTGCCAGCAGCGACCCCAATTGTGAGCAGTTCTTC.

This chain connects TRBV28 to TRBJ1-2, with D hard to call. The V end was cut by 7 bases, the J end by 4 bases, with 16 bases between. This CDR3 comprises 14 residues. CDR1 is MDHEN, CDR2 SYDVKM, per germline. The CDR3 protein is CASTRGRNLYGYTF. The CDR3 DNA sequence: TGTGCCAGCACTAGAGGACGGAACCTCTATGGCTACACCTTC.